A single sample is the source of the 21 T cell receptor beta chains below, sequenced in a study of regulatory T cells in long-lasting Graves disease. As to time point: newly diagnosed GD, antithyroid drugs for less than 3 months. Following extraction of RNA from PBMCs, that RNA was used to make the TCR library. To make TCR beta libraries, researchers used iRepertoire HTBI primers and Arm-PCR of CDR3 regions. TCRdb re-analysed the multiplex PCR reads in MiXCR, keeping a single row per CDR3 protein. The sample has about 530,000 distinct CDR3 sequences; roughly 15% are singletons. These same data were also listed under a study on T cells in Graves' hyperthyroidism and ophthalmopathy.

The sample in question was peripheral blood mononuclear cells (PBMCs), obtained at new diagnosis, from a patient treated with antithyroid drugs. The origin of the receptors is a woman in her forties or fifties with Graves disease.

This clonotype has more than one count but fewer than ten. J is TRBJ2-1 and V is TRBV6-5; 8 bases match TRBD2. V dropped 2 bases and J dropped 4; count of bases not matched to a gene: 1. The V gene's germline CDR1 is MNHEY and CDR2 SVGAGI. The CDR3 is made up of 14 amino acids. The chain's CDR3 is CASSYTSGYNEQFF. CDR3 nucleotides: TGTGCCAGCAGTTACACTAGCGGTTACAATGAGCAGTTCTTC.

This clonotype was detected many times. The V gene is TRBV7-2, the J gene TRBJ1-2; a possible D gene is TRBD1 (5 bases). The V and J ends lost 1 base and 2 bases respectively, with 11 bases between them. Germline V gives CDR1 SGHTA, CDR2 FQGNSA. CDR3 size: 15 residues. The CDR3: CASSLGQTVNYGYTF. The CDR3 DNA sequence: TGTGCCAGCAGCTTAGGTCAGACAGTAAACTATGGCTACACCTTC. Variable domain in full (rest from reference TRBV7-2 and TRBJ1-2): GAGVSQSPSNKVTEKGKDVELRCDPISGHTALYWYRQSLGQGLEFLIYFQGNSAPDKSGLPSDRFSAERTGGSVSTLTIQRTQQEDSAVYLCASSLGQTVNYGYTFGSGTRLTVV.

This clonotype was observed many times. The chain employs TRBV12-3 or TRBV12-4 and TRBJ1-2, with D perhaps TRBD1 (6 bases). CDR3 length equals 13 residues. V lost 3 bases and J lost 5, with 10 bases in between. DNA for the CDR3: TGTGCCAGCAGTTTCACAGGGAGTTATGGCTACACCTTC. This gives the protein CASSFTGSYGYTF.

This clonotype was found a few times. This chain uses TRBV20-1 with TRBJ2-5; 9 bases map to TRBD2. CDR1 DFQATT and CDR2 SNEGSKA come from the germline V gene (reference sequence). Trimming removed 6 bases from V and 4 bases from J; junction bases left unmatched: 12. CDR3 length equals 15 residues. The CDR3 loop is CSAGTSRTTGETQYF. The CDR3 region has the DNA TGCAGTGCCGGGACTAGCCGCACCACGGGAGAGACCCAGTACTTC.

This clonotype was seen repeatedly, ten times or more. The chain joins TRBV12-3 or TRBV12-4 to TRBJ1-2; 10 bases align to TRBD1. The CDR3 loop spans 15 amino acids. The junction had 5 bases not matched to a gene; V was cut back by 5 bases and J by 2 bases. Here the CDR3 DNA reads TGTGCCAGCAGTCAAGGACAGGGGGGGAACTATGGCTACACCTTC. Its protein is CASSQGQGGNYGYTF.

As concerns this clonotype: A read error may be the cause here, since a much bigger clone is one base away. The CDR3 sequence is CAGTDRDYSGNTIYF. CDR3 nucleotides: TGTGCCGGCACCGACAGGGATTACTCTGGAAACACCATATATTTT. This sequence joins TRBV12-3 or TRBV12-4 and TRBJ1-3, with TRBD1 identical over 7 bases. The CDR3 covers 15 residues. V lost 11 bases to trimming and J lost 0 bases; unmatched junction nucleotides: 10.

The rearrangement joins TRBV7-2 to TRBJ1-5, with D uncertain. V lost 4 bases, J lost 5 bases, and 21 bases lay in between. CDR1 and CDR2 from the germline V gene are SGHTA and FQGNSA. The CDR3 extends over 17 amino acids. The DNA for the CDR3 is TGTGCCAGCAGCTGTAAAAAATGCGCCAAAAAAGATCAGCCCCAGCATTTT. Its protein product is CASSCKKCAKKDQPQHF. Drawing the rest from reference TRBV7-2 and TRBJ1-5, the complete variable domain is GAGVSQSPSNKVTEKGKDVELRCDPISGHTALYWYRQSLGQGLEFLIYFQGNSAPDKSGLPSDRFSAERTGGSVSTLTIQRTQQEDSAVYLCASSCKKCAKKDQPQHFGDGTRLSIL.

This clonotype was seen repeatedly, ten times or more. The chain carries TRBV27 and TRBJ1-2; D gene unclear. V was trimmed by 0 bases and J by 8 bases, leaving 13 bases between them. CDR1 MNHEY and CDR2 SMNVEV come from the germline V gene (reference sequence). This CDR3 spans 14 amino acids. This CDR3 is CASSLSGHSGGYTF. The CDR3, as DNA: TGTGCCAGCAGTTTATCCGGCCACTCAGGCGGCTACACCTTC.

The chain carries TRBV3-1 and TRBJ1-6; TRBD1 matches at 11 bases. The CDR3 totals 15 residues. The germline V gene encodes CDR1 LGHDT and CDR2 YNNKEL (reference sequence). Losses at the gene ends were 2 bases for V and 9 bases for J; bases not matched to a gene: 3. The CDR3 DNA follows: TGTGCCAGCAGCCAATCGGACAGGGGGCTTTCACCCCTCCACTTT. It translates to CASSQSDRGLSPLHF.

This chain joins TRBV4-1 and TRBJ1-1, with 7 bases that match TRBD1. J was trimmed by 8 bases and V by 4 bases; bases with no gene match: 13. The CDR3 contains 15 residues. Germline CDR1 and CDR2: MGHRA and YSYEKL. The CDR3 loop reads CASSRGWDSRSEAFF. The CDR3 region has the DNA TGCGCCAGCAGCCGGGGTTGGGACAGCCGATCGGAAGCTTTCTTT.

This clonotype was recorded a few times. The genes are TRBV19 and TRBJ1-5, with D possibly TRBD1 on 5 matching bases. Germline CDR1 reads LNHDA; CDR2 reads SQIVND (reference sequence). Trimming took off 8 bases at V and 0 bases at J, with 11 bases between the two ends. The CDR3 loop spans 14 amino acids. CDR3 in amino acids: CASRGSDSNQPQHF. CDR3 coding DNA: TGTGCCAGTCGGGGCAGTGATAGCAATCAGCCCCAGCATTTT.

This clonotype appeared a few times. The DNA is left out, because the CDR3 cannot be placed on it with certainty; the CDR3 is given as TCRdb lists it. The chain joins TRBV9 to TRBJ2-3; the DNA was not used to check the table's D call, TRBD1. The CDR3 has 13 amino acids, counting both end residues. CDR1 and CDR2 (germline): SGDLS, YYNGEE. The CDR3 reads CASSVGPGDTQYF.

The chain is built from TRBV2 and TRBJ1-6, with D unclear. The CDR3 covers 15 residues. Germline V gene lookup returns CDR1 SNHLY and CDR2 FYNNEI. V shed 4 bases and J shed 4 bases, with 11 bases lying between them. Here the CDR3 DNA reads TGTGCCAGCAGTGCAGCACAGAATTATAATTCACCCCTCCACTTT. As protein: CASSAAQNYNSPLHF.

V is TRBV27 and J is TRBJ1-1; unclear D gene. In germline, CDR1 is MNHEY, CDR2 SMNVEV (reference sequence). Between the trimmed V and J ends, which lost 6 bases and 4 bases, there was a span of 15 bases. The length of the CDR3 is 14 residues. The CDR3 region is CASSPRTVSTEAFF. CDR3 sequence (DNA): TGTGCCAGCAGCCCCCGGACGGTCAGCACTGAAGCTTTCTTT.

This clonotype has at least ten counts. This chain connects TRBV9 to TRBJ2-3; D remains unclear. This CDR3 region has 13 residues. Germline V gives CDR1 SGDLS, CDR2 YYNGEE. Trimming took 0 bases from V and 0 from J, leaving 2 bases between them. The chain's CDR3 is CASSVVSTDTQYF. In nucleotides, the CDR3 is TGTGCCAGCAGCGTAGTAAGCACAGATACGCAGTATTTT.

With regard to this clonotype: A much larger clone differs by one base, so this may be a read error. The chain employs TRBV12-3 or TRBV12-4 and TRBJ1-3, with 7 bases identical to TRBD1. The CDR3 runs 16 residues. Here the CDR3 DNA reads TGTGCCAGCAGTTCGACAGGGTCCCGCTCTGGAAACACCAAATATTTT. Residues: CASSSTGSRSGNTKYF.

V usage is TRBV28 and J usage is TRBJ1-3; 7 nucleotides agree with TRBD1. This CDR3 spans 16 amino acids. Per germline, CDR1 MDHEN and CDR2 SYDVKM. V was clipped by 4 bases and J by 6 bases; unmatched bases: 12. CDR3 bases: TGTGCCAGCAGTTCAGGGGGTGCAGGGGACGCAAACACCATATATTTT. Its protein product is CASSSGGAGDANTIYF. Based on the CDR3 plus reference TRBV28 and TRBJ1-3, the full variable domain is DVKVTQSSRYLVKRTGEKVFLECVQDMDHENMFWYRQDPGLGLRLIYFSYDVKMKEKGDIPEGYSVSREKKERFSLILESASTNQTSMYLCASSSGGAGDANTIYFGEGSWLTVV.

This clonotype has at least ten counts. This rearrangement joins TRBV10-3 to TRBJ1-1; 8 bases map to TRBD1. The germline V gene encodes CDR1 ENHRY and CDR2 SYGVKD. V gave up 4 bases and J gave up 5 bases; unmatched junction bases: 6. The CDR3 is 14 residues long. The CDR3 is CAISGGQGGTEAFF. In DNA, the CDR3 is TGTGCCATCAGTGGAGGACAGGGAGGGACTGAAGCTTTCTTT.

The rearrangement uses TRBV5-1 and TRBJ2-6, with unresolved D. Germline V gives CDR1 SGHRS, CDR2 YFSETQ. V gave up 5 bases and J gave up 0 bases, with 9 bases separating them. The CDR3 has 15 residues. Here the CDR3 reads CASRELYSGANVLTF. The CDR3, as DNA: TGCGCCAGCAGGGAACTGTACTCTGGGGCCAACGTCCTGACTTTC.

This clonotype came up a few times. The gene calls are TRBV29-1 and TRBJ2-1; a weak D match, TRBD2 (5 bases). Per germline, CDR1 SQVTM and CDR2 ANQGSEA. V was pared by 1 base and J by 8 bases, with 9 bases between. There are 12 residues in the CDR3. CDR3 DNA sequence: TGCAGCGTTGAAGGGCTAGCCTATGAGCAGTTCTTC. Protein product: CSVEGLAYEQFF.

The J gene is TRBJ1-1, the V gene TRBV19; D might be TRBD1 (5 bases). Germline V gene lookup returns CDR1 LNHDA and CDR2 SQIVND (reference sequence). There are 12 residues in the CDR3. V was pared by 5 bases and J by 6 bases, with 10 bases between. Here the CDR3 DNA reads TGTGCCAGTAGTGGTTGGGGCCCTGAAGCTTTCTTT. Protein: CASSGWGPEAFF.